Listed below are T cell receptor beta chains from one sample, sequenced in a study of T cells in Graves' hyperthyroidism and ophthalmopathy. TCRdb fed the multiplex PCR reads into MiXCR, producing one record per CDR3 protein. The sample has 450,000 to 550,000 distinct CDR3 sequences; around a quarter are singletons. Sequencing was carried out using blood. These receptors all come from a woman aged 25 to 45 with Graves' ophthalmopathy. Each CDR3 is given with its conserved first and last residue. D genes are given only for firm matches. Size values are once, few and many counts, or a class for expanded clones, and some rows have none.

TRBJ2-5 - TRBV6-1 many CASRETPQGSKTQYF TGTGCCAGCAGAGAAACCCCACAGGGAAGCAAGACCCAGTACTTC
TRBJ2-7 - TRBV5-1 many CASSLNGVFEQYF TGCGCCAGCAGCTTGAATGGCGTGTTCGAGCAGTACTTC
TRBJ2-7 TRBD2 TRBV11-2 many CASSSSGGASLDYEQYF TGTGCCAGCAGCTCCAGCGGGGGGGCCTCCCTTGACTACGAGCAGTACTTC
TRBJ2-7 - TRBV20-1 many CSARDHSSYEQYF TGCAGTGCTAGAGATCACAGCTCCTACGAGCAGTACTTC
TRBJ1-2 - TRBV28 many CASSTSGISYGYTF TGTGCCAGCAGTACGTCCGGGATAAGCTATGGCTACACCTTC
TRBJ2-5 - TRBV20-1 many CSASPLVPGRQETQYF TGCAGTGCTAGCCCCCTTGTTCCGGGACGGCAAGAGACCCAGTACTTC
TRBJ1-1 - TRBV19 many CASFGPLTEMNTEAFF TGTGCCAGCTTTGGTCCGTTGACAGAGATGAACACTGAAGCTTTCTTT
TRBJ2-2 TRBD1 TRBV29-1 many CSGQGTGELFF TGCAGCGGACAGGGCACCGGGGAGCTGTTTTTT
TRBJ2-4 - TRBV6-2/TRBV6-3 many CASSYNRLLAGLLAKNIQYF TGTGCCAGCAGTTATAATAGACTGTTGGCAGGACTTCTAGCCAAAAACATTCAGTACTTC
TRBJ2-7 - TRBV6-4 many CASSARRVAYEQYF TGTGCCAGCAGTGCCCGCAGGGTGGCCTACGAGCAGTACTTC
TRBJ2-7 TRBD2 TRBV29-1 many CSVEDRASGGYEQYF TGCAGCGTTGAAGATCGGGCTAGCGGGGGTTACGAGCAGTACTTC
TRBJ2-5 - TRBV7-2 - CASSPDRWKQETQYF TGTGCCAGCAGCCCCGACAGATGGAAGCAAGAGACCCAGTACTTC
TRBJ2-7 - TRBV6-1 many CASTLWGDSCEQYF TGTGCCAGCACCCTCTGGGGGGACTCCTGCGAGCAGTACTTC
TRBJ2-7 TRBD1 TRBV20-1 - CSASGTGIYEQYF TGCAGTGCTAGCGGGACAGGGATCTACGAGCAGTACTTC
TRBJ2-7 TRBD2 TRBV24-1 - CATSDPPSGGPYEQYF TGTGCCACCAGTGACCCCCCTAGCGGGGGACCCTACGAGCAGTACTTC
TRBJ2-5 - TRBV2 many CASSKETQYF TGTGCCAGCAGTAAAGAGACCCAGTACTTC
TRBJ2-7 - TRBV28 many CASSHRGSSHEQYF TGTGCCAGCAGCCACCGGGGCAGTAGCCACGAGCAGTACTTC
TRBJ1-2 - TRBV24-1 few CATSVLRGEGYTF TGTGCCACCAGTGTCTTAAGGGGTGAGGGCTACACCTTC
TRBJ2-3 - TRBV24-1 few CATSDLDPDTQYF TGTGCCACCAGTGATTTGGACCCAGATACGCAGTATTTT
TRBJ1-1 - TRBV7-9 many CASSELGHGEGRNTEAFF TGTGCCAGCAGCGAGTTAGGCCACGGCGAGGGTCGAAACACTGAAGCTTTCTTT
TRBJ1-2 - TRBV11-2 many CASSHGWDYGYTF TGTGCCAGCAGCCATGGTTGGGACTATGGCTACACCTTC
TRBJ2-5 TRBD2 TRBV12-3/TRBV12-4 many CASTPGGGETQYF TGTGCCAGCACCCCGGGAGGGGGAGAGACCCAGTACTTC
TRBJ1-2 - TRBV12-3/TRBV12-4 - CASSPWGGASGYTF TGTGCCAGCAGCCCCTGGGGGGGCGCGAGTGGCTACACCTTC
TRBJ1-2 - TRBV4-1 many CASSQESRADGYTF TGCGCCAGCAGCCAAGAAAGCAGGGCAGATGGCTACACCTTC
TRBJ1-1 - TRBV12-5 - CASALGPGWTEAFF TGTGCTAGTGCCCTCGGCCCGGGATGGACTGAAGCTTTCTTT
TRBJ1-1 - TRBV20-1 few CSAREWRRTNTEAFF TGCAGTGCTAGAGAATGGCGCAGAACGAACACTGAAGCTTTCTTT
TRBJ1-1 - TRBV24-1 many CATRRTAHTEAFF TGTGCCACCAGGAGGACGGCTCACACTGAAGCTTTCTTT
TRBJ1-1 TRBD1 TRBV11-1 many CASSYAGTGEVWTEAFF TGTGCCAGCAGCTACGCCGGGACAGGGGAAGTATGGACTGAAGCTTTCTTT
TRBJ1-5 - TRBV12-3/TRBV12-4 many CASSGTPHNQPQHF TGTGCCAGCAGTGGGACACCTCACAATCAGCCCCAGCATTTT
TRBJ2-5 - TRBV29-1 - CSVAVGGRKETQYF TGCAGCGTTGCAGTCGGGGGGCGAAAAGAGACCCAGTACTTC
TRBJ2-5 - TRBV20-1 many CSARPLRGTGETQYF TGCAGTGCAAGACCGCTGAGGGGAACGGGAGAGACCCAGTACTTC
TRBJ2-7 - TRBV6-1 few CASRNGGPPYEQYF TGTGCCAGCAGAAACGGGGGACCCCCTTACGAGCAGTACTTC
TRBJ1-6 - TRBV12-3/TRBV12-4 many CASSSGPSPLHF TGTGCCAGCAGCTCCGGCCCTTCACCCCTCCACTTT
TRBJ1-1 - TRBV2 - CASRAKGLGNTEAFF TGTGCCAGCAGAGCCAAGGGGCTTGGGAACACTGAAGCTTTCTTT
TRBJ2-7 TRBD1 TRBV12-3/TRBV12-4 - CASSLGQGGQQYF TGTGCCAGCAGTTTGGGACAGGGGGGGCAGCAGTACTTC
TRBJ1-2 - TRBV29-1 many CSVPPGTYGYTF TGCAGCGTGCCCCCGGGGACCTATGGCTACACCTTC
TRBJ1-1 - TRBV6-1 - CASNSVMNTEAFF TGTGCCAGCAATAGCGTGATGAACACTGAAGCTTTCTTT
TRBJ2-7 - TRBV4-1 once CASSQDLDSSGQPYEQYF TGCGCCAGCAGCCAAGATCTCGACTCGAGTGGGCAACCGTACGAGCAGTACTTC
TRBJ1-2 - TRBV30 few CAWKILSDNYGYTF TGTGCCTGGAAAATACTATCAGACAACTATGGCTACACCTTC
TRBJ1-1 TRBD1 TRBV3-1 many CATIGGLGTEAFF TGTGCCACAATAGGGGGCCTGGGCACTGAAGCTTTCTTT
TRBJ1-1 - TRBV29-1 many CSVEGAGTEAFF TGCAGCGTTGAAGGGGCAGGGACTGAAGCTTTCTTT
TRBJ2-5 TRBD2 TRBV5-6 - CASSPASGGAQGRETQYF TGTGCCAGCAGCCCTGCTAGCGGGGGAGCCCAGGGTCGCGAGACCCAGTACTTC
TRBJ1-5 TRBD1 TRBV24-1 many CATSRTGVQPQHF TGTGCCACCAGCAGGACAGGGGTTCAGCCCCAGCATTTT
TRBJ1-1 TRBD1 TRBV9 many CASSAIQGDTEAFF TGTGCCAGCAGCGCCATACAGGGGGACACTGAAGCTTTCTTT
TRBJ2-2 - TRBV11-2 - CASSFQQGGAGELFF TGTGCCAGCAGCTTCCAACAGGGAGGGGCCGGGGAGCTGTTTTTT
TRBJ2-7 - TRBV29-1 - CSLTRDRIVHEQYF TGCAGCCTAACCCGGGACCGAATCGTCCACGAGCAGTACTTC
TRBJ2-5 - TRBV4-2 - CASSPTLLQETQYF TGTGCCAGCAGCCCCACTCTCCTCCAAGAGACCCAGTACTTC
TRBJ1-1 - TRBV12-3/TRBV12-4 few CASSLRPRDNTEAFF TGTGCCAGCAGCCTCCGCCCTCGGGATAACACTGAAGCTTTCTTT